This passage covers 22 T cell receptor beta chains from one sample sequenced in a study of neurological immune-mediated disorders. Time point of the sample: longitudinal time-point 2. TCRdb re-derived calls from the 5' RACE reads in MiXCR, one entry per CDR3 protein. The data hold fewer than 70,000 distinct CDR3 sequences, with roughly 9.7% observed a single time. Sequenced sample: PBMCs. These TCRs come from a man aged 25 to 45 in good health.

This clonotype was seen many times. The chain links TRBV6-1 to TRBJ1-1, with TRBD1 identical over 7 bases. V was pared by 0 bases and J by 6 bases, with 4 bases of the junction left unmatched. This CDR3 comprises 14 residues. The germline CDR1 and CDR2 sequences are MNHNS and SASEGT. CDR3 sequence reads: CASSEATRGSEAFF. The CDR3 region has the DNA TGTGCCAGCAGTGAAGCTACCAGGGGGTCTGAAGCTTTCTTT.

This clonotype was detected ten times or more. The chain uses TRBV20-1 and TRBJ1-2; TRBD1 agrees at 7 bases. Per germline, CDR1 DFQATT and CDR2 SNEGSKA (reference sequence). The CDR3 length is 17 residues. Trimming took 1 base from V and 5 from J; bases not matched to a gene: 16. CDR3 bases: TGCAGTGCTAGAGTAAATGTGTCGGAACAGGGGAAGTATGGCTACACCTTC. This codes for CSARVNVSEQGKYGYTF.

The sample holds many counts of this clonotype. The chain is built from TRBV5-1 and TRBJ2-1, with a tentative D call TRBD2 (5 bases). This CDR3 comprises 12 residues. V was clipped by 1 base and J by 8 bases, with 7 bases between them. Looked up from germline, CDR1 is SGHRS and CDR2 is YFSETQ. The CDR3 reads CASSLMEDEQFF. The CDR3 DNA reads TGCGCCAGCAGCTTGATGGAGGATGAGCAGTTCTTC.

This clonotype was seen repeatedly, ten times or more. V and J are TRBV5-1 and TRBJ2-1; 10 positions agree with TRBD2. CDR1 and CDR2 from the germline V gene are SGHRS and YFSETQ. Trimming cost V 0 bases and J 9 bases; bases outside gene matches: 9. The CDR3 contains 16 residues. The CDR3 nucleotides are TGCGCCAGCAGCTTGGGTCTAGCGGGAGTAGGTGGTGAGCAGTTCTTC. Amino acid sequence: CASSLGLAGVGGEQFF.

This clonotype occurred once. This may arise from a read error, as a much more abundant clone is one base away. V usage is TRBV6-6 and J usage is TRBJ2-3; D might be TRBD2 (5 bases). V was pared by 6 bases and J by 5 bases, with 12 bases between. The CDR3 contains 13 residues. Per the germline V gene, CDR1 is MNHNY and CDR2 is SVGAGI (reference sequence). CDR3 sequence reads: CASRPDGEDTQYF. The DNA for the CDR3 is TGTGCCAGCAGACCCGACGGGGAAGATACGCAGTATTTT.

A remark on this clonotype: This may stem from a read error, because a much larger clone lies one nucleotide away. The rearrangement joins TRBV28 to TRBJ1-5; no clear D gene. The CDR3 totals 12 residues. The V gene lost 9 bases and the J gene lost 4 bases, with 10 bases spanning the gap. Germline lookup yields CDR1 MDHEN and CDR2 SYDVKM. The CDR3, as DNA: TGTGCCAGTATGCAGAGTAATCAGCCCCAGCATTTT. Translated, it gives CASMQSNQPQHF.

This clonotype was seen ten or more times. This chain uses TRBV10-3 with TRBJ1-3; 7 bases match TRBD1. Germline lookup yields CDR1 ENHRY and CDR2 SYGVKD. The CDR3 spans 15 residues. V was clipped by 10 bases and J by 0 bases; unmatched bases: 9. Here the CDR3 DNA reads TGTGCCACCGGGACAGCGGAAAACTCTGGAAACACCATATATTTT. This sequence encodes CATGTAENSGNTIYF.

Many counts were recorded for this clonotype. This chain joins TRBV28 and TRBJ2-1; 10 nucleotides agree with TRBD2. Unmatched junction bases numbered 8, after V lost 7 bases and J lost 5 bases. Germline V CDR1 and CDR2: MDHEN, SYDVKM. The CDR3 totals 15 residues. CDR3 coding DNA: TGTGCCAGCACCCTGGGCCTAGCGGGGGACAATGAGCAGTTCTTC. This codes for CASTLGLAGDNEQFF.

Many counts were recorded for this clonotype. The chain has TRBV9 and TRBJ1-1; no firm D call. The CDR3 is made up of 15 amino acids. The V end lost 0 bases, the J end lost 1 base, and 10 bases lay between the germline ends. Germline V CDR1 and CDR2: SGDLS, YYNGEE. CDR3: CASSVVGSGNTEAFF. The CDR3, as DNA: TGTGCCAGCAGCGTAGTCGGATCAGGGAACACTGAAGCTTTCTTT. Together with reference TRBV9 and TRBJ1-1, the CDR3 gives the full variable domain: DSGVTQTPKHLITATGQRVTLRCSPRSGDLSVYWYQQSLDQGLQFLIQYYNGEERAKGNILERFSAQQFPDLHSELNLSSLELGDSALYFCASSVVGSGNTEAFFGQGTRLTVV.

This clonotype appeared many times. The chain has TRBV27 and TRBJ2-1; TRBD1 or TRBD2 may be the D gene (5 bases each). V gave up 1 base and J gave up 6 bases, with 16 bases separating them. Germline V gene lookup returns CDR1 MNHEY and CDR2 SMNVEV (reference sequence). The CDR3 runs 16 residues. The CDR3 reads CASSLLGPAEVNEQFF. The CDR3 DNA follows: TGTGCCAGCAGTTTATTGGGACCAGCCGAGGTCAATGAGCAGTTCTTC.

The sample holds many counts of this clonotype. CDR3 DNA sequence: TGTGCCAGCAGCTCACACAGGGGGCGGCTGAATGAGCAGTTCTTC. It codes for CASSSHRGRLNEQFF. The rearrangement links TRBV12-3 or TRBV12-4 to TRBJ2-1, with 9 bases lining up with TRBD1. The CDR3 has 15 amino acids. V lost 6 bases, J lost 7 bases, and 10 bases stayed unmatched.

This clonotype was observed a handful of times. The chain has TRBV20-1 and TRBJ2-7; a possible D gene is TRBD1 (5 bases). The CDR3 spans 13 residues. Looked up from germline, CDR1 is DFQATT and CDR2 is SNEGSKA (reference sequence). The ends were cut back, 8 bases at V and 5 bases at J, with 19 bases in the middle. The CDR3 spells CSPTSVGADEQYF. The CDR3 nucleotides read TGCAGTCCCACGAGCGTAGGGGCCGACGAGCAGTACTTC.

At least ten counts were recorded for this clonotype. CDR3 in DNA: TGTGCCAGCAGCCAAGCCGACAGCCCTACCGGGGAGCTGTTTTTT. It encodes CASSQADSPTGELFF. This chain uses TRBV3-1 with TRBJ2-2; the D gene is possibly TRBD1 (5 bases). The CDR3 spans 15 residues. Trimming shortened V by 1 base and J by 5 bases, and 11 bases separated the two germline ends. The V gene's germline CDR1 is LGHDT and CDR2 YNNKEL (reference sequence).

This clonotype was counted many times. This chain joins TRBV10-2 and TRBJ1-2; maybe TRBD1 (5 bases). Germline V gives CDR1 WSHSY, CDR2 SAAADI. The CDR3 consists of 16 residues. Trimming took 6 bases from V and 2 from J, leaving 19 bases between them. The CDR3 loop reads CASRERGGSVNYGYTF. In DNA form, the CDR3 reads TGCGCCAGCAGGGAGAGGGGCGGTTCCGTAAACTATGGCTACACCTTC.

This clonotype was seen repeatedly, ten times or more. This chain links TRBV5-1 with TRBJ2-7; TRBD2 agrees at 10 bases. V trimming: 4 bases; J trimming: 1 base; junction bases outside the gene matches: 11. The CDR3 is 17 amino acids. The V gene's germline CDR1 is SGHRS and CDR2 YFSETQ. The CDR3 is CASSPEREGPASYEQYF. CDR3 in DNA: TGCGCCAGCAGCCCAGAGCGGGAGGGCCCTGCATCCTACGAGCAGTACTTC.

This clonotype was observed at least ten times. The genes are TRBV7-6 and TRBJ2-3; D uncertain. The CDR3 totals 14 residues. Germline V lookup: CDR1 SGHVS, CDR2 FNYEAQ. V lost 4 bases to trimming and J lost 2 bases, with 10 bases between them. CDR3 in amino acids: CASSYSDTTDTQYF. CDR3 nucleotide sequence: TGTGCCAGCAGCTACAGTGACACCACAGATACGCAGTATTTT.

This clonotype showed up many times. V and J are TRBV7-3 and TRBJ2-3; 15 bases align to TRBD2. The CDR3 contains 17 residues. V lost 3 bases and J lost 3; bases outside the gene matches: 4. Germline loops: CDR1 SGHTA, CDR2 FQGTGA. This CDR3 is CASSFGLAGGVTDTQYF. The CDR3 DNA sequence: TGTGCCAGCAGCTTCGGACTAGCGGGAGGGGTGACAGATACGCAGTATTTT.

This clonotype was observed many times. The chain recombines TRBV14 with TRBJ2-1; 8 positions match TRBD1. This CDR3 region has 15 residues. Trimming cost V 4 bases and J 7 bases; bases outside gene matches: 9. CDR1 and CDR2 from the germline V gene are SGHDN and FVKESK. The CDR3 DNA reads as TGTGCCAGCAGCCGAGTCGGGACAGGCCAGAATGAGCAGTTCTTC. This sequence encodes CASSRVGTGQNEQFF.

There are many counts of this clonotype. The chain links TRBV5-1 to TRBJ2-1; D call uncertain. V lost 4 bases and J 6 bases, leaving 17 bases between the germline ends. This CDR3 is 15 amino acids long. Germline values: CDR1 SGHRS, CDR2 YFSETQ. The CDR3 here is CASSPTVSSSNEQFF. CDR3 in DNA: TGCGCCAGCAGCCCAACAGTTTCCAGCTCCAATGAGCAGTTCTTC. The full variable domain, in which reference TRBV5-1 and TRBJ2-1 provide the parts outside the CDR3, is KAGVTQTPRYLIKTRGQQVTLSCSPISGHRSVSWYQQTPGQGLQFLFEYFSETQRNKGNFPGRFSGRQFSNSRSEMNVSTLELGDSALYLCASSPTVSSSNEQFFGPGTRLTVL.

Many counts were recorded for this clonotype. The chain links TRBV27 to TRBJ2-7; 8 bases match TRBD2. The junction had 5 bases not matched to a gene; V was cut back by 4 bases and J by 6 bases. CDR1 is MNHEY, CDR2 SMNVEV, per germline (reference sequence). The length of the CDR3 is 13 residues. This CDR3 is CASSSLGLAEQYF. The CDR3 DNA is TGTGCCAGCAGTTCACTAGGACTAGCCGAGCAGTACTTC.

This clonotype was seen at least ten times. The CDR3 DNA reads as TGTGCCAGCAGCTTAGCCGGGACGATCTACGAGCAGTACTTC. Translating it yields CASSLAGTIYEQYF. V usage is TRBV7-2 and J usage is TRBJ2-7, with D perhaps given as TRBD1 or TRBD2 (5 bases each). V was clipped by 0 bases and J by 3 bases, with 9 bases between them. The CDR3 has 14 residues. Germline V gene lookup returns CDR1 SGHTA and CDR2 FQGNSA.

This clonotype was recorded at least ten times. The chain couples TRBV5-1 to TRBJ2-5, with 8 bases fitting TRBD2. In germline, CDR1 is SGHRS, CDR2 YFSETQ. This CDR3 spans 16 amino acids. V lost 0 bases to trimming and J lost 3 bases; unmatched junction nucleotides: 7. The CDR3 sequence: CASSLASGGGEETQYF. The DNA of the CDR3 is TGCGCCAGCAGCTTGGCCTCGGGAGGGGGTGAAGAGACCCAGTACTTC.